A single sample is the source of the 23 T cell receptor beta chains below, sequenced in a study of cytomegalovirus exposure and HLA in healthy donors (dated by TCRdb to 2016 to 2017). The library was built by means of the immunoSEQ multiplex PCR assay. For the multiplex PCR, a mixture combining 60 forward primers for TCR Vbeta segments and 13 reverse primers for TCR Jbeta segments was used. TCRdb holds this immuneACCESS table with in-frame rearrangements only. Some clones are missing; in checked studies, unresolved V genes explain under half, and the rest has no known cause. The sample table holds about 120,000 clones, of which about 10% were seen once. Of the sample, roughly 3% falls within the top ten clones. Sequencing input: PBMCs. The receptors shown here come from a young man in good health and CMV-seronegative.

This clone was observed a handful of times. The rearrangement links TRBV7-9 to TRBJ1-5, with a tentative D call TRBD1 (6 bases). The length of the CDR3 is 15 residues. Germline CDR1 and CDR2: SEHNR and FQNEAQ (reference sequence). Trimming took off 3 bases at V and 0 bases at J, with 9 bases between the two ends. CDR3 DNA: TGTGCCAGCAGCTTCGGGGGGCATAGCAATCAGCCCCAGCATTTT. This encodes CASSFGGHSNQPQHF.

This clone showed up many times. DNA for the CDR3: TGTGCCAGCAGTTACCGGGGGGGGCCGGATGAAAAACTGTTTTTT. Encoded protein: CASSYRGGPDEKLFF. This sequence joins TRBV6-5 and TRBJ1-4; D possibly corresponds to TRBD1 (6 bases). This CDR3 contains 15 residues. Trimming left V 2 bases short and J 6 bases short, with 13 bases between. Per germline, CDR1 MNHEY and CDR2 SVGAGI.

This clone was counted between two and nine times. The chain joins TRBV2 to TRBJ2-3, with 8 bases aligning to TRBD2. This CDR3 is built from 15 residues. V was clipped by 2 bases and J by 2 bases; unmatched bases: 3. Looked up from germline, CDR1 is SNHLY and CDR2 is FYNNEI. CDR3 bases: TGTGCCAGCAGTGAAAGGCGGGAGGACACAGATACGCAGTATTTT. Translation: CASSERREDTDTQYF.

This clone was picked up a small number of times. This sequence joins TRBV7-2 and TRBJ2-5; 10 bases line up with TRBD2. Germline values: CDR1 SGHTA, CDR2 FQGNSA. This CDR3 is built from 17 residues. J lost 5 bases, V lost 1 base, and 10 bases had no gene match. The CDR3 sequence is CASSLGLAGDLKETQYF. CDR3 DNA sequence: TGTGCCAGCAGCTTAGGGCTAGCGGGGGATCTCAAGGAGACCCAGTACTTC.

This clone was picked up a small number of times. The chain carries TRBV5-1 and TRBJ2-7; 7 bases are a match to TRBD1. The V gene end was trimmed by 3 bases and the J gene end by 0 bases; junction bases not matched to a gene: 3. Germline assignment: CDR1 SGHRS and CDR2 YFSETQ. The CDR3 has 14 residues. The CDR3 protein is CASSSQGISYEQYF. DNA for the CDR3: TGCGCCAGCAGCTCACAGGGGATCTCCTACGAGCAGTACTTC.

In this sample, this clone turned up once. V gene TRBV7-3 combines with J gene TRBJ2-1; D might be TRBD2 (6 bases). Between the trimmed V and J ends, which lost 0 bases and 7 bases, there was a span of 10 bases. The germline CDR1 and CDR2 sequences are SGHTA and FQGTGA. There are 14 residues in the CDR3. This chain's CDR3 is CASSLTSSGNEQFF. CDR3 sequence (DNA): TGTGCCAGCAGCTTAACGTCGAGCGGGAATGAGCAGTTCTTC.

The chain links TRBV5-1 to TRBJ2-3; 7 nucleotides agree with TRBD1. The CDR3 covers 13 residues. From germline, CDR1 is SGHRS and CDR2 YFSETQ. V shed 4 bases, J shed 3 bases, and the junction held 2 bases outside the gene matches. The CDR3 spells CASSQQGTDTQYF. CDR3 bases: TGCGCCAGCAGCCAACAGGGGACAGATACGCAGTATTTT.

This clone was detected a few times. V usage is TRBV19 and J usage is TRBJ1-1; 9 bases are shared with TRBD1. The CDR3 is 13 amino acids. Trimming removed 6 bases from V and 4 bases from J; junction bases left unmatched: 3. The germline V gene has CDR1 LNHDA and CDR2 SQIVND (reference sequence). This CDR3 is CASSTGGFTEAFF. The DNA for the CDR3 is TGTGCCAGTAGCACAGGGGGCTTCACTGAAGCTTTCTTT.

The V and J genes are TRBV10-3 and TRBJ2-1; 13 bases match TRBD2. The V gene's germline CDR1 is ENHRY and CDR2 SYGVKD. CDR3 length equals 16 residues. V lost 2 bases, J lost 9 bases, and 7 bases stayed unmatched. For the CDR3, the DNA is TGTGCCATCAGTGAGGGACTAGCGGGAGATCGGAGTGAGCAGTTCTTC. Translation gives CAISEGLAGDRSEQFF.

The chain carries TRBV6-5 and TRBJ2-2; a possible D gene is TRBD1 (5 bases). V shed 6 bases and J shed 7 bases, with 12 bases lying between them. The CDR3 sequence is 13 residues long. From germline, CDR1 is MNHEY and CDR2 SVGAGI. This CDR3 reads CASRGPSGGELFF. In DNA, the CDR3 is TGTGCCAGCAGGGGGCCCTCTGGCGGGGAGCTGTTTTTT.

This clone occurred a few times. The J gene is TRBJ1-1, the V gene TRBV2; 11 bases agree with TRBD1. This CDR3 is 13 amino acids long. With 11 bases clipped from V and 5 bases from J, the junction kept 7 bases outside the gene matches. CDR1 SNHLY and CDR2 FYNNEI come from the germline V gene. The DNA for the CDR3 is TGTGCCGGACGAGGACAGGGGGCAACTGAAGCTTTCTTT. It translates to CAGRGQGATEAFF.

This clone was found a few times. The J gene is TRBJ2-7, the V gene TRBV5-6, with D possibly being TRBD2 (5 bases). V lost 1 base, J lost 6 bases, and 14 bases lay in between. The germline gives CDR1 SGHDT, CDR2 YYEEEE. This CDR3 is 14 amino acids long. In DNA, the CDR3 is TGTGCCAGCAGCTTGCGGGGTCGGGTAGGCGAGCAGTACTTC. Encoded protein: CASSLRGRVGEQYF. Full variable domain (outside the CDR3, taken from reference TRBV5-6 and TRBJ2-7): DAGVTQSPTHLIKTRGQQVTLRCSPKSGHDTVSWYQQALGQGPQFIFQYYEEEERQRGNFPDRFSGHQFPNYSSELNVNALLLGDSALYLCASSLRGRVGEQYFGPGTRLTVT.

The CDR3, as DNA: TGTGCCAGCAGTGAAGCGCGGAGTGATAGCGGGGTAAGTAAGAATGAGCAGTTCTTC. It codes for CASSEARSDSGVSKNEQFF. The chain is built from TRBV6-1 and TRBJ2-1; 8 nucleotides line up with TRBD2. The length of the CDR3 is 19 residues. J gave up 7 bases and V 0 bases, and 17 bases lay outside the gene matches. The germline gives CDR1 MNHNS, CDR2 SASEGT.

This clone was picked up a small number of times. The chain joins TRBV9 to TRBJ1-2, with D possibly being TRBD1 (5 bases). This CDR3 region has 15 residues. Germline V gene sequence: CDR1 SGDLS, CDR2 YYNGEE. V was cut by 2 bases and J by 5 bases, with 16 bases left in between. CDR3 nucleotide sequence: TGTGCCAGCAGCGTTAGGGCAGGGTCATCATATGGCTACACCTTC. Amino acid sequence: CASSVRAGSSYGYTF.

This sequence joins TRBV27 and TRBJ1-3, with D perhaps TRBD1 (6 bases). This CDR3 is 14 amino acids long. The V gene lost 4 bases and the J gene lost 10 bases, with 17 bases spanning the gap. Germline CDR1 reads MNHEY; CDR2 reads SMNVEV (reference sequence). In nucleotides, the CDR3 is TGTGCCAGCAGTTCCCAGGGACATAGAGGTACCATATATTTT. Protein product: CASSSQGHRGTIYF.

This chain connects TRBV4-1 to TRBJ2-5; 7 bases match TRBD1. The ends lost 0 bases at V and 4 bases at J; junction bases unmatched: 5. CDR3 size: 15 residues. Germline V gives CDR1 MGHRA, CDR2 YSYEKL. CDR3 region: CASSQDRTGAETQYF. CDR3 bases: TGCGCCAGCAGCCAAGACCGAACAGGGGCAGAGACCCAGTACTTC.

This clone was observed a handful of times. The chain joins TRBV19 to TRBJ1-2; possibly TRBD1 for D (6 bases). This CDR3 is built from 16 residues. Germline-derived CDR1 and CDR2 are LNHDA and SQIVND (reference sequence). V was pared by 3 bases and J by 4 bases, with 18 bases between. For the CDR3, the DNA is TGTGCCAGTAGTATGGAAACAGGGCCCGAGGTCTATGGCTACACCTTC. Its translation: CASSMETGPEVYGYTF.

This clone was observed a handful of times. The chain has TRBV9 and TRBJ1-2; a weak D match, TRBD1 (6 bases). This CDR3 is built from 14 residues. Between the trimmed V and J ends, which lost 2 bases and 4 bases, there was a span of 12 bases. Germline values: CDR1 SGDLS, CDR2 YYNGEE. The CDR3 reads CASSVSGAGYGYTF. CDR3 DNA sequence: TGTGCCAGCAGCGTTTCAGGGGCTGGCTATGGCTACACCTTC.

The gene calls are TRBV9 and TRBJ2-7; 9 bases map to TRBD2. Germline V gene sequence: CDR1 SGDLS, CDR2 YYNGEE. Germline trimming cut 7 bases from V and 3 bases from J; bases unmatched to any gene: 11. CDR3 length: 15 amino acids. The CDR3 DNA reads TGTGCCAGCTCCCCAACTTCGACTAGCGGCTACGAGCAGTACTTC. As protein: CASSPTSTSGYEQYF.

The V gene is TRBV19, the J gene TRBJ2-2; possible D gene TRBD2, 7 bases. The CDR3 covers 16 residues. Germline V gene data show CDR1 as LNHDA and CDR2 as SQIVND (reference sequence). The V end lost 6 bases, the J end lost 0 bases, and 14 bases lay between the germline ends. The CDR3 DNA reads TGTGCCAGTAGGATGGGAGGGGGACCGAACACCGGGGAGCTGTTTTTT. Residues: CASRMGGGPNTGELFF.

This clone came up a few times. The J gene is TRBJ2-5, the V gene TRBV9; D might be TRBD2 (5 bases). There are 14 residues in the CDR3. The germline V gene has CDR1 SGDLS and CDR2 YYNGEE. Trimming stripped 4 bases from V and 4 bases from J, with 14 bases between. DNA of the CDR3: TGTGCCAGCAGCCCTCGGGCAGAGGGAGAGACCCAGTACTTC. It encodes CASSPRAEGETQYF.

This chain links TRBV14 with TRBJ2-1, with TRBD1 identical over 10 bases. Per germline, CDR1 SGHDN and CDR2 FVKESK. The J segment lost 3 bases and the V segment lost 6 bases, leaving 8 bases of the junction unmatched. The CDR3 has 16 amino acids. CDR3 DNA sequence: TGTGCCAGCAGTAGACCCGGGACAGGGGTCTACAATGAGCAGTTCTTC. It is translated as CASSRPGTGVYNEQFF.

This rearrangement joins TRBV19 to TRBJ1-5; D gene uncertain. This CDR3 spans 15 amino acids. V was clipped by 5 bases and J by 2 bases, with 13 bases between them. CDR1 LNHDA and CDR2 SQIVND come from the germline V gene (reference sequence). The CDR3 protein is CASSARHARNQPQHF. CDR3 nucleotide sequence: TGTGCCAGTAGTGCCAGACACGCCCGCAATCAGCCCCAGCATTTT.